This TCR beta chain was retrieved from a study of cytomegalovirus exposure and HLA in healthy donors. Study outcomes and limitations: Donors belonging to an Asian-associated ancestry cluster reportedly showed fewer N-insertions in productive TCRs than the approximately 640-donor mean, according to what a later analysis found. Reports state that TCR beta sequences accurately predicted most subjects' HLA-A and HLA-B alleles.

Germline CDR1 and CDR2: SQVTM and ANQGSEA. The CDR3 is 11 residues long. With 4 bases removed from V and 7 bases from J, the gap between germline ends came to 8 bases. This PCR relied on a set of 60 Vbeta primers and 13 Jbeta primers. Clones were sequenced by immunoSEQ multiplex PCR, and TCRdb holds only the in-frame ones, with some missing. Here the sample spans 100,000 to 150,000 clones, around 80% being singletons. Points on this clone: The antigen is not known.

This TCR was recovered from a young man in good health and CMV-seropositive. The chain has TRBV29-1 and TRBJ1-3; D gene unclear. The sample consisted of PBMCs. DNA for the CDR3: TGCAGCGTTGGGACTGAGAACACCATATATTTT. This sequence encodes CSVGTENTIYF.